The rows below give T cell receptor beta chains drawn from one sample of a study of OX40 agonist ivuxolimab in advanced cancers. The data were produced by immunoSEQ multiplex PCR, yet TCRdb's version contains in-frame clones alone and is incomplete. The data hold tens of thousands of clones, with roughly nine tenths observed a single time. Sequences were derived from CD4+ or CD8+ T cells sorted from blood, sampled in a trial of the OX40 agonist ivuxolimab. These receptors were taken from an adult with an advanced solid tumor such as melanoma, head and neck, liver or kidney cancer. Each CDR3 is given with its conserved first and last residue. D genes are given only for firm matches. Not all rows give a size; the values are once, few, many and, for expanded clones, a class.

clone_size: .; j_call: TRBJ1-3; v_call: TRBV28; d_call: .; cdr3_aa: CASSLDLRGNTIYF
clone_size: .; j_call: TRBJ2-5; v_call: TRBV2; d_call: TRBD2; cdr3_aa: CASSLFLREGINQETQYF
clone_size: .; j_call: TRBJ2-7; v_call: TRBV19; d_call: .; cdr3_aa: CASRGLSYEQYF
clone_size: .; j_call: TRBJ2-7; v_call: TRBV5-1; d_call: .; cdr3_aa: CASSFGGGSYEQYF
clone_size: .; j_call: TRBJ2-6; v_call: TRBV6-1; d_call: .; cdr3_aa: CASSEVRLANVLTF
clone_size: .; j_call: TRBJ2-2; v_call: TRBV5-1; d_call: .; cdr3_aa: CATSRAGPNTGELFF
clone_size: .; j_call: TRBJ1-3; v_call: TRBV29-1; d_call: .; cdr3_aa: CSATQGLAGNTIYF
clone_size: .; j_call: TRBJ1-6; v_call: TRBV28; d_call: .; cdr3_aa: CASRGDGNLHF
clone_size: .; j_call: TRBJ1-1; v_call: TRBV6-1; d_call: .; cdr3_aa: CASSESGGRGNTEAFF
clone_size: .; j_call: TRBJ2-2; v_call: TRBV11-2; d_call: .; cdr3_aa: CASSLFWEGGELFF
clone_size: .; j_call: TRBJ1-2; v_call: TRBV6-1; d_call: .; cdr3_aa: CASSESLGSYGYTF
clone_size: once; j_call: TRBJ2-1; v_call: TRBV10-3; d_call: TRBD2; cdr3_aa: CAIREPSGISVHEQFF
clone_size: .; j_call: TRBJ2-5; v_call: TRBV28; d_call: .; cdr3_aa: CASSLASSREQYF
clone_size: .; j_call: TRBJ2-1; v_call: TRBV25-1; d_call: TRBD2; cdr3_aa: CASSVREFYNEQFF
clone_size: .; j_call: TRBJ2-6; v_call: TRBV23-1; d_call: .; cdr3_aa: CASSRGLDRLPSGANVLTF
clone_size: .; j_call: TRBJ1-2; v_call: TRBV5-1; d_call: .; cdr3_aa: CASSLEGNNYGYTF
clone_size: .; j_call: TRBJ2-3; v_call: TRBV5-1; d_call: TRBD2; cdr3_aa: CASSWGTSGRSGTDTQYF
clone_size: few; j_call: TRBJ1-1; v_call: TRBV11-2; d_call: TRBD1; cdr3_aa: CATSRGARTEAFF
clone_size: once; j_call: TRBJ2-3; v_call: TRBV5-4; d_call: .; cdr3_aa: CASSTPRSAADTQYF
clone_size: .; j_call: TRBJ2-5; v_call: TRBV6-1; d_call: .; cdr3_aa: CASSALETQYF
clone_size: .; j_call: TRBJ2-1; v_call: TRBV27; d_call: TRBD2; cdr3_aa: CASSFQRTGRLAGGFNNEQFF
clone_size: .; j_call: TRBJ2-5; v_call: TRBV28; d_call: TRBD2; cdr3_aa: CASSSSGTSGQETQYF
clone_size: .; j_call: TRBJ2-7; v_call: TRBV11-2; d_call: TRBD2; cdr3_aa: CASSSYSGRSSYEQYF
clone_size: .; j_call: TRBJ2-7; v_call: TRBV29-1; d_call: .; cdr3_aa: CSVEEGRYEQYF
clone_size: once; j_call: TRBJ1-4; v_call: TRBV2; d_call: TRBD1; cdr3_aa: CASRFQGADEKLFF
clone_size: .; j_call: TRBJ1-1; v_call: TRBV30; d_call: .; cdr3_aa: CAWRTSQLEAFF
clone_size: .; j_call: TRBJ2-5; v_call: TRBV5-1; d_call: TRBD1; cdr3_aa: CASSLGTGWGETQYF
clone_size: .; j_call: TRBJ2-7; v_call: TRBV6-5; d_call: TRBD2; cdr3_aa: CASSYSRELPYEQYF
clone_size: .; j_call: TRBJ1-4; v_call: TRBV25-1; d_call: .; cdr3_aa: CASRVHSVGLEAEKLFF
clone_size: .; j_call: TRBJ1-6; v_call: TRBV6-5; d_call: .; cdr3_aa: CASSSQGSSYNSPLHF
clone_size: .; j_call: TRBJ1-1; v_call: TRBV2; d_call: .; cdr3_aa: CASSEWRREGEAFF
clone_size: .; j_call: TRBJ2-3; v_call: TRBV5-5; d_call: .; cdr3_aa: CAHGPGPTDTQYF
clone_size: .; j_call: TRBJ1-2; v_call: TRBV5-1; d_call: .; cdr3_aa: CASSFAGNTNYGYTF
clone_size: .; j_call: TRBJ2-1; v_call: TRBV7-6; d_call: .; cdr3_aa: CASSGRTTPYNEQFF
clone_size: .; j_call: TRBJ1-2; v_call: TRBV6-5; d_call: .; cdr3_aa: CASSKGRYDGYTF
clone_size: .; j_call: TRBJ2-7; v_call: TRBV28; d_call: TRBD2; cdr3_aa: CASSLGLAGYEQYF
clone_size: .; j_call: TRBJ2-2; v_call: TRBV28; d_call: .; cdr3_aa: CASSPPPGELFF
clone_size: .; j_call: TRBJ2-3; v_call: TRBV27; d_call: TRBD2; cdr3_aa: CASSLLSGPDTQYF
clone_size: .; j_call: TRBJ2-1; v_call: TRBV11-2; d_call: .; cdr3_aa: CASSLVAGVAHNEQFF
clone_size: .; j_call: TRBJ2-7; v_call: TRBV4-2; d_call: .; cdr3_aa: CASSQIRSVEYEQYF
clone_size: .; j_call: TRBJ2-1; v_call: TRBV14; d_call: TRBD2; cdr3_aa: CASSEIAGGPPNEQFF
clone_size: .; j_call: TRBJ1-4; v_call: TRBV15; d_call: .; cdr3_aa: CATSRAPPGATNEKLFF
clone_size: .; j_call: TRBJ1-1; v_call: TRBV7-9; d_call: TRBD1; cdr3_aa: CASSRAQMTGGTEAFF
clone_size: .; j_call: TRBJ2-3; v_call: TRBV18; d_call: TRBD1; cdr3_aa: CASSPRQGFTDTQYF
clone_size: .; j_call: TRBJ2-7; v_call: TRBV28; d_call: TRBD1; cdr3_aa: CASREGQGRTYEQYF
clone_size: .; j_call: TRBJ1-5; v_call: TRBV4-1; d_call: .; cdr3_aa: CASSQGGAQSNQPQHF
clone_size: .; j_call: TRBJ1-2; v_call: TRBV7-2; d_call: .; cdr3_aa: CASSLQSGVNYGYTF
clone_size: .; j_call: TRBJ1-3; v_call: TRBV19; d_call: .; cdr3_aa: CASSPGAGNTIYF
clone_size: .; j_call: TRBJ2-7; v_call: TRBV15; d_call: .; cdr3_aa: CATSREIGRSYEQYF
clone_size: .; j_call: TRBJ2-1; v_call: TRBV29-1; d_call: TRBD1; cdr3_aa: CSGETGATEQFF
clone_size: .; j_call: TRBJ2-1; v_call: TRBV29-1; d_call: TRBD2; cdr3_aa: CSVRGTSGYNEQFF
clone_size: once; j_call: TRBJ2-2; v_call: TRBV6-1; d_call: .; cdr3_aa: CASSGDLNTGELFF
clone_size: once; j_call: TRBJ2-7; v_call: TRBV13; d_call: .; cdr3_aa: CASGLGLLGEQYF
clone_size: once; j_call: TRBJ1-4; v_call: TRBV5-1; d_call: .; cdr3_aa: CASSFTGGAANEKLFF
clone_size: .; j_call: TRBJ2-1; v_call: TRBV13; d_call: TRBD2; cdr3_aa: CASSFRTSGRAYEQFF